The 27 T cell receptor beta chains reported below all come from one sample, sequenced in a study of cytomegalovirus exposure and HLA in healthy donors. Both 60 Vbeta primers and 13 Jbeta primers went into the PCR. The table came from immunoSEQ multiplex PCR; TCRdb's copy has only in-frame clones and leaves some out. The table lists some 190,000 clones, about 85% of them singletons. Sequencing was performed on PBMCs. The receptors shown here come from a girl aged 5-17 years in good health and CMV-seropositive.

CDR3 in DNA: TGTGCCAGCAGCAGGGGACAGGATAAGAGGAATCAGCCCCAGCATTTT. This encodes CASSRGQDKRNQPQHF. The gene calls are TRBV7-2 and TRBJ1-5, with TRBD1 matching 8 bases. Germline CDR1 is SGHTA and CDR2 is FQGNSA. The length of the CDR3 is 16 residues. V was pared by 5 bases and J by 4 bases, with 10 bases of the junction left unmatched.

This chain links TRBV18 with TRBJ2-1; the match to TRBD2 covers 7 bases. In germline, CDR1 is KGHSH, CDR2 LQKENI. Unmatched junction bases numbered 7, after V lost 3 bases and J lost 2 bases. CDR3 length equals 16 residues. DNA of the CDR3: TGTGCCAGCTCACCGACTAGCACTTCAACCTACAATGAGCAGTTCTTC. It is translated as CASSPTSTSTYNEQFF.

CDR3: CASSPTSGPYEQYF. CDR3 nucleotide sequence: TGTGCCAGCAGTCCGACTAGCGGCCCCTACGAGCAGTACTTC. This chain links TRBV5-4 with TRBJ2-7, with 9 nucleotides matching TRBD2. Looked up from germline, CDR1 is SGHNT and CDR2 is YYREEE (reference sequence). The CDR3 runs 14 residues. V lost 5 bases, J lost 2 bases, and 5 bases stayed unmatched.

This chain uses TRBV6-5 with TRBJ2-7; 8 nucleotides agree with TRBD1. Germline CDR1 and CDR2: MNHEY and SVGAGI. J was trimmed by 4 bases and V by 6 bases; bases with no gene match: 8. This CDR3 contains 14 residues. The CDR3 spells CASSPGQGRYEQYF. CDR3 DNA sequence: TGTGCCAGCAGCCCCGGACAGGGTAGATACGAGCAGTACTTC.

The V call is TRBV28, the J call TRBJ2-7; TRBD2 is a possible D gene (6 bases). Germline loops: CDR1 MDHEN, CDR2 SYDVKM. Trimming shortened V by 2 bases and J by 3 bases, and 11 bases separated the two germline ends. CDR3 size: 14 residues. CDR3: CASSLAGSDYEQYF. CDR3 sequence (DNA): TGTGCCAGCAGTTTAGCGGGGTCAGACTACGAGCAGTACTTC.

The V gene is TRBV29-1, the J gene TRBJ2-2; D is unresolved. Germline assignment: CDR1 SQVTM and CDR2 ANQGSEA. This CDR3 spans 12 amino acids. The V end lost 4 bases, the J end lost 3 bases, and 6 bases lay between the germline ends. CDR3 sequence reads: CSVALYTGELFF. In DNA form, the CDR3 reads TGCAGCGTTGCACTTTACACCGGGGAGCTGTTTTTT.

The chain couples TRBV9 to TRBJ1-5; weak D call: TRBD1 (5 bases). The V gene's germline CDR1 is SGDLS and CDR2 YYNGEE. The CDR3 totals 15 residues. V was trimmed by 4 bases and J by 0 bases, leaving 11 bases between them. The CDR3 reads CASSPGPYSNQPQHF. The CDR3 DNA follows: TGTGCCAGCAGCCCAGGGCCCTATAGCAATCAGCCCCAGCATTTT.

The chain has TRBV6-5 and TRBJ1-1, with D unclear. Germline V gene sequence: CDR1 MNHEY, CDR2 SVGAGI. There are 14 residues in the CDR3. V lost 2 bases, J lost 0 bases, and 7 bases lay in between. The CDR3 loop is CASSYSGMNTEAFF. CDR3 bases: TGTGCCAGCAGTTACAGCGGCATGAACACTGAAGCTTTCTTT.

The gene calls are TRBV21-1 and TRBJ1-1. TRBV21-1 is assigned pseudogene status. CDR3 length equals 15 residues. The CDR3 loop is CASTGRDNRCTEAFF. The CDR3 nucleotides are TGTGCCAGCACTGGGAGGGACAATCGCTGTACTGAAGCTTTCTTT.

V and J are TRBV18 and TRBJ2-7; a possible D gene is TRBD2 (5 bases). The CDR3 sequence is 12 residues long. Germline CDR1 and CDR2: KGHSH and LQKENI. The V end was cut by 3 bases, the J end by 5 bases, with 8 bases between. The CDR3, as DNA: TGTGCCAGCTCACCGGAGGCTGACGAGCAGTACTTC. This encodes CASSPEADEQYF.

The V gene is TRBV12-2, the J gene TRBJ1-1. TRBV12-2 is classified as a pseudogene. The CDR3 totals 15 residues. The CDR3 spells CASRLDGSRGTEAFF. The DNA for the CDR3 is TGTGCAAGTCGCTTAGATGGGTCCCGGGGTACTGAAGCTTTCTTT.

The rearrangement joins TRBV7-8 to TRBJ1-2; D unclear. CDR3 size: 13 residues. The V end lost 1 base, the J end lost 2 bases, and 5 bases lay between the germline ends. Germline CDR1 SGHVS, CDR2 FQNEAQ. In nucleotides, the CDR3 is TGTGCCAGCAGCTTAGAGCTGAACTATGGCTACACCTTC. This translates into CASSLELNYGYTF.

The count of this clone is one. The V and J genes are TRBV6-5 and TRBJ2-3, with TRBD2 identical over 8 bases. The CDR3 spans 14 residues. After removal of 6 bases from V and 3 bases from J, the junction contained 5 bases not matched to a gene. The V gene's germline CDR1 is MNHEY and CDR2 SVGAGI. CDR3 sequence (DNA): TGTGCCAGCAGGATAGCGGGAAGTACAGATACGCAGTATTTT. This codes for CASRIAGSTDTQYF.

CDR3 DNA: TGTGCCAGCAGCTTAGAGGCTTCGGGAAATGAGCAGTTCTTC. As protein: CASSLEASGNEQFF. V and J are TRBV7-9 and TRBJ2-1, with D perhaps matching TRBD2 (5 bases). Germline values: CDR1 SEHNR, CDR2 FQNEAQ (reference sequence). This CDR3 contains 14 residues. V dropped 1 base and J dropped 7 bases, with 11 bases sitting between them.

This rearrangement joins TRBV30 to TRBJ2-1; 11 nucleotides agree with TRBD1. The V gene end was trimmed by 7 bases and the J gene end by 2 bases; junction bases not matched to a gene: 4. Per the germline V gene, CDR1 is GTSNPN and CDR2 is SVGIG (reference sequence). CDR3 size: 14 residues. The CDR3 coding sequence is TGTGCCTTCTGGACAGGGGGCGCCTACAATGAGCAGTTCTTC. Translation: CAFWTGGAYNEQFF. Using reference TRBV30 and TRBJ2-1 for the parts outside the CDR3, the full variable domain is SQTIHQWPATLVQPVGSPLSLECTVEGTSNPNLYWYRQAAGRGLQLLFYSVGIGQISSEVPQNLSASRPQDRQFILSSKKLLLSDSGFYLCAFWTGGAYNEQFFGPGTRLTVL.

This chain uses TRBV6-4 with TRBJ2-1; 8 nucleotides line up with TRBD2. The CDR3 loop spans 13 amino acids. Germline loops: CDR1 MRHNA, CDR2 SNTAGT. Losses at the gene ends were 4 bases for V and 6 bases for J; bases not matched to a gene: 2. As DNA, the CDR3 is TGTGCCAGCAGTGCCGGGACTAGCAATGAGCAGTTCTTC. It encodes CASSAGTSNEQFF.

This clone was detected only a few times. V usage is TRBV25-1 and J usage is TRBJ2-7, with D tentatively TRBD2 (5 bases). The CDR3 spans 15 residues. Per the germline V gene, CDR1 is MGHDK and CDR2 is SYGVNS. V was cut by 3 bases and J by 3 bases, with 15 bases left in between. In DNA, the CDR3 is TGTGCCAGCAGTGATGAGCATAAAGAGGGCTACGAGCAGTACTTC. Translating it yields CASSDEHKEGYEQYF.

V and J are TRBV9 and TRBJ1-1, with a possible D match to TRBD1 (6 bases). This CDR3 has 14 residues. Germline V lookup: CDR1 SGDLS, CDR2 YYNGEE. Between the trimmed V and J ends, which lost 3 bases and 5 bases, there was a span of 14 bases. The CDR3 loop is CASSAQGGGTEAFF. DNA for the CDR3: TGTGCCAGCAGCGCTCAAGGGGGGGGGACTGAAGCTTTCTTT.

The chain joins TRBV7-3 to TRBJ1-4; 8 bases are a match to TRBD1. V trimming: 11 bases; J trimming: 6 bases; junction bases outside the gene matches: 5. Germline CDR1 and CDR2: SGHTA and FQGTGA. CDR3 length: 12 residues. CDR3 residues: CAAGGRHEKLFF. In nucleotides, the CDR3 is TGTGCCGCAGGGGGCCGGCATGAAAAACTGTTTTTT.

The chain is built from TRBV30 and TRBJ2-1, with 7 positions matching TRBD2. CDR3 size: 11 residues. CDR1 and CDR2 (germline): GTSNPN, SVGIG (reference sequence). V lost 2 bases to trimming and J lost 16 bases; unmatched junction nucleotides: 8. The CDR3 spells CAWSRGGGVFF. DNA of the CDR3: TGTGCCTGGAGTCGCGGGGGAGGGGTTTTCTTC.

The chain is built from TRBV19 and TRBJ2-1, with 14 bases aligning to TRBD2. This CDR3 contains 16 residues. V lost 8 bases to trimming and J lost 9 bases; unmatched junction nucleotides: 12. Germline V CDR1 and CDR2: LNHDA, SQIVND (reference sequence). The CDR3 DNA reads as TGTGCCAGTGGTTCCGGGACTAGCGGGAGACTGGGTGAGCAGTTCTTC. Translation gives CASGSGTSGRLGEQFF.

The V gene is TRBV7-9, the J gene TRBJ1-5; D uncertain. From germline, CDR1 is SEHNR and CDR2 FQNEAQ (reference sequence). The CDR3 totals 12 residues. Trimming shortened V by 3 bases and J by 4 bases, and 4 bases separated the two germline ends. The CDR3 nucleotides are TGTGCCAGCAGCTTTATGAATCAGCCCCAGCATTTT. Its protein is CASSFMNQPQHF.

This clone was counted between two and nine times. One end of the junction varies from germline; a read error may be responsible. The chain links TRBV5-4 to TRBJ2-3; perhaps TRBD2 as D (7 bases). The CDR3 covers 16 residues. Germline V CDR1 and CDR2: SGHNT, YYREEE (reference sequence). The CDR3 coding sequence is TGCGCCAGCAGCCCCTTGGGGGGGCCGGGTAAAGATACGCAGTATTTT. Its translation is CASSPLGGPGKDTQYF.

This clone was detected a few times. This chain joins TRBV7-8 and TRBJ2-3; 7 bases align to TRBD2. This CDR3 has 16 residues. V was clipped by 3 bases and J by 1 base; unmatched bases: 7. Germline CDR1 is SGHVS and CDR2 is FQNEAQ. The CDR3: CASSFTAGPGTDTQYF. CDR3 sequence (DNA): TGTGCCAGCAGCTTCACAGCGGGACCGGGCACAGATACGCAGTATTTT.

The chain employs TRBV5-6 and TRBJ2-1, with 9 bases aligning to TRBD1. Germline trimming cut 2 bases from V and 2 bases from J; bases unmatched to any gene: 5. This CDR3 is built from 16 residues. Germline V gene sequence: CDR1 SGHDT, CDR2 YYEEEE. The CDR3 spells CASSFPDRGPYNEQFF. The CDR3 region has the DNA TGTGCCAGCAGCTTCCCGGACAGGGGACCCTACAATGAGCAGTTCTTC.

V is TRBV6-5 and J is TRBJ1-1; tentative D call: TRBD1 (5 bases). Trimming shortened V by 0 bases and J by 6 bases, and 11 bases separated the two germline ends. Germline assignment: CDR1 MNHEY and CDR2 SVGAGI. The CDR3 length is 14 residues. CDR3 sequence: CASSYSGRGPEAFF. The CDR3 DNA reads TGTGCCAGCAGTTACTCAGGGAGGGGACCTGAAGCTTTCTTT.

The genes are TRBV4-3 and TRBJ1-1; TRBD1 matches at 7 bases. The V and J ends lost 1 base and 3 bases, in that order; junction bases with no gene match: 8. CDR3 length: 16 amino acids. Germline CDR1 LGHNA, CDR2 YSLEER. This CDR3 is CASSQVAGGVDTEAFF. CDR3 DNA sequence: TGCGCCAGCAGCCAAGTGGCAGGGGGAGTTGACACTGAAGCTTTCTTT.